Each of the 3 T cell receptor beta chains below was sequenced from the same sample in a study of cytomegalovirus exposure and HLA in healthy donors. The PCR ran on 60 Vbeta and 13 Jbeta primers. Sequencing used immunoSEQ multiplex PCR; TCRdb keeps in-frame clones, though not all of them. The sample records approximately 180,000 clones, approximately 80% being singletons. Sequencing was performed on PBMCs. These receptors came from a woman in her twenties or thirties in good health and CMV-seronegative.

The chain joins TRBV29-1 to TRBJ1-2; unclear D gene. The CDR3 has 12 residues. Trimming stripped 1 base from V and 7 bases from J, with 10 bases between. Germline-derived CDR1 and CDR2 are SQVTM and ANQGSEA. CDR3 bases: TGCAGCGTTGAAGCCTATGGGCTTGGCTACACCTTC. This codes for CSVEAYGLGYTF.

The chain couples TRBV7-2 to TRBJ1-2; TRBD1 might be the D (5 bases). CDR3 length: 16 amino acids. The V gene lost 0 bases and the J gene lost 0 bases, with 11 bases spanning the gap. The germline gives CDR1 SGHTA, CDR2 FQGNSA. The DNA for the CDR3 is TGTGCCAGCAGCTTAGCGCTTGGGGGGGCTAACTATGGCTACACCTTC. The encoded protein is CASSLALGGANYGYTF.

The chain uses TRBV29-1 and TRBJ1-1; a possible D gene is TRBD1 (5 bases). CDR1 is SQVTM, CDR2 ANQGSEA, per germline. The CDR3 has 14 residues. The V end lost 3 bases, the J end lost 3 bases, and 14 bases lay between the germline ends. CDR3: CSVERGGGDTEAFF. The CDR3 DNA is TGCAGCGTTGAGCGGGGCGGGGGGGACACTGAAGCTTTCTTT.